This paragraph covers one T cell receptor beta chain sequence. An end of the junction differs from the germline gene, which may be a read error. This sample was taken from a study of shared clonotypes between healthy human individuals. This CDR3 has 20 amino acids. Germline-derived CDR1 and CDR2 are SSHAT and FNYEAQ (reference sequence). The method was immunoSEQ multiplex PCR; TCRdb's version includes in-frame clones alone and lacks a portion of them. The table has over 2 million clones, less than 95% seen once. As defined, naive CD8 cells were CD45RO-negative and positively selected for CCR7, with terminally differentiated effector memory CD45RA+ cells excluded.

This TCR came from a man in his late teens or twenties in good health. This chain uses TRBV7-7 with TRBJ2-5, with D perhaps TRBD1 (5 bases). The sequenced sample was naive CD8+ T cells sorted from blood. The CDR3 region has the DNA TGTGCTAGCAGCTTACATCCCGCCCCAGAAGGAAAGGGGTTTCAAGAGACCCAGTACTTC. Its protein is CASSLHPAPEGKGFQETQYF. The full variable domain, rest sourced from reference TRBV7-7 and TRBJ2-5, is GAGVSQSPRYKVTKRGQDVTLRCDPISSHATLYWYQQALGQGPEFLTYFNYEAQPDKSGLPSDRFSAERPEGSISTLTIQRTEQRDSAMYRCASSLHPAPEGKGFQETQYFGPGTRLLVL.